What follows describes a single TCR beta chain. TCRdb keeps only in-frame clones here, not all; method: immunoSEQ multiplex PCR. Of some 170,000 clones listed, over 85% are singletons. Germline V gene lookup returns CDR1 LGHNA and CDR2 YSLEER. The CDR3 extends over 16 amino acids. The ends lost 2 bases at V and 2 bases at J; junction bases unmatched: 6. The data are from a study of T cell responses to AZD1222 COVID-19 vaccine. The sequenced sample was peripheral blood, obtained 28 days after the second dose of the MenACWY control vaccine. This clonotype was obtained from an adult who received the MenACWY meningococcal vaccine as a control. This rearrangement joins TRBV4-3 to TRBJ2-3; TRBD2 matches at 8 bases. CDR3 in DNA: TGCGCCAGCAGCCAAAGCGGGAGTCCATACACAGATACGCAGTATTTT. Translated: CASSQSGSPYTDTQYF.